The 27 T cell receptor beta chains given below trace back to one sample, sequenced in a study of response to subunit inactivated influenza vaccine (dated by TCRdb to 2017 to 2018). Library method: RT-PCR. Sequencing was carried out with an Illumina HiSeq 2500. The public reads were reprocessed in TCRdb via fastp at Q25 and MiXCR, keeping in-frame beta chains. Rows merge per CDR3 protein into single entries with the most common DNA and genes. Here the sample has 490,000 or so distinct CDR3 sequences; around 8% occur a single time. The top ten hold over 10% of the sample. The specimen comprised PBMCs from blood, sampled about 23 months after vaccination. The receptors were sampled from a man between 50 and 70 years old who received an inactivated influenza vaccine. Donor details come from another sample of the same person, matched by shared clones.

In its sample, this clonotype was seen many times. The chain uses TRBV12-3 or TRBV12-4 and TRBJ2-5, with 14 bases lining up with TRBD2. V was pared by 5 bases and J by 4 bases, with 3 bases of the junction left unmatched. The CDR3 contains 15 residues. CDR3 nucleotide sequence: TGTGCCAGCAGTGGAGGACTAGCGGGAGGAGAGACCCAGTACTTC. Translating it yields CASSGGLAGGETQYF.

This clonotype was seen a few times. Here the CDR3 DNA reads TGCAGTGCTAGTGCCTGGGGGGCCGGCACCGGGGAGCTGTTTTTT. Residues: CSASAWGAGTGELFF. The rearrangement links TRBV20-1 to TRBJ2-2, with D perhaps assigned TRBD1 or TRBD2 (6 bases each). The germline V gene has CDR1 DFQATT and CDR2 SNEGSKA (reference sequence). Trimming removed 3 bases from V and 4 bases from J, with 15 bases in between. This CDR3 spans 15 amino acids.

This clonotype was found a few times. The chain is built from TRBV12-3 or TRBV12-4 and TRBJ2-4; D is ambiguous. CDR3 length: 13 amino acids. Trimming took off 3 bases at V and 5 bases at J, with 8 bases between the two ends. CDR3 loop: CASSFGPQNIQYF. CDR3 sequence (DNA): TGTGCCAGCAGTTTCGGACCCCAAAACATTCAGTACTTC.

In its sample, this clonotype was seen many times. The chain employs TRBV7-2 and TRBJ1-4; no clear D. Trimming left V 2 bases short and J 7 bases short, with 11 bases between. The CDR3 is made up of 14 amino acids. Germline assignment: CDR1 SGHTA and CDR2 FQGNSA. CDR3 in DNA: TGTGCCAGCAGCTTAAATACTGGGGTTGAAAAACTGTTTTTT. Its protein is CASSLNTGVEKLFF.

This clonotype was recorded many times. J is TRBJ2-7 and V is TRBV29-1, with D possibly being TRBD1 (6 bases). Germline V gives CDR1 SQVTM, CDR2 ANQGSEA. This CDR3 has 15 residues. V lost 0 bases and J 2 bases, leaving 14 bases between the germline ends. The CDR3 bases are TGCAGCGTTGAAGACAGGGGTTCTTTCCCCTACGAGCAGTACTTC. Translation: CSVEDRGSFPYEQYF.

This clonotype was observed a few times. The chain carries TRBV20-1 and TRBJ1-5; D may be TRBD1 (5 bases). The V end lost 7 bases, the J end lost 3 bases, and 19 bases lay between the germline ends. Germline V gene sequence: CDR1 DFQATT, CDR2 SNEGSKA (reference sequence). The CDR3 runs to 15 residues. CDR3 amino acids: CSGIRDGSYNQPQHF. CDR3 DNA: TGCAGTGGCATCAGGGACGGATCATACAATCAGCCCCAGCATTTT.

This rearrangement joins TRBV11-2 to TRBJ1-4, with TRBD1 as a possible D gene (6 bases). Germline CDR1 and CDR2: SGHAT and FQNNGV. CDR3 size: 14 residues. Trimming took 5 bases from V and 6 from J, leaving 13 bases between them. The CDR3 DNA reads as TGTGCCAGCAGCCCAGGGGACGAGTATGAAAAACTGTTTTTT. Translation gives CASSPGDEYEKLFF.

This clonotype was detected ten times or more. This chain connects TRBV4-2 to TRBJ2-3; 9 bases map to TRBD2. This CDR3 has 17 amino acids. V lost 1 base to trimming and J lost 4 bases; unmatched junction nucleotides: 9. In germline, CDR1 is LGHNA, CDR2 YNFKEQ. This chain's CDR3 is CASSQGASGGSSDTQYF. The CDR3 DNA follows: TGTGCCAGCAGCCAAGGGGCCAGCGGGGGGAGTTCAGATACGCAGTATTTT.

Worth noting for this clonotype: A single base separates this from a much larger clone, so it may be a read error. The conserved phenylalanine or tryptophan is not found at the CDR3 terminus, so this likely reflects a read error. This sequence joins TRBV4-1 and TRBJ2-5, with D tentatively TRBD1 (8 bases). CDR1 MGHRA and CDR2 YSYEKL come from the germline V gene. This CDR3 is 16 amino acids long. V was clipped by 4 bases and J by 2 bases, with 17 bases between them. The DNA for the CDR3 is TGCGCCAGCAGCCGAGGACAGGGAGGGATTCAAGAGACCCAGTACTAC. Translation: CASSRGQGGIQETQYY.

In this sample, this clonotype turned up a few times. J is TRBJ2-7 and V is TRBV12-3 or TRBV12-4, with D perhaps TRBD1 or TRBD2 (5 bases each). This CDR3 has 16 amino acids. The V gene lost 4 bases and the J gene lost 2 bases, with 18 bases spanning the gap. This CDR3 reads CASSSYPGTLPYEQYF. CDR3 in DNA: TGTGCCAGCAGTTCTTACCCCGGGACGCTTCCCTACGAGCAGTACTTC.

The chain couples TRBV2 to TRBJ2-1; D is possibly TRBD1 (5 bases). Per germline, CDR1 SNHLY and CDR2 FYNNEI. V lost 4 bases and J 4 bases, leaving 17 bases between the germline ends. The CDR3 covers 16 residues. The CDR3 bases are TGTGCCAGCAGTGGGGGCCCTTCGACCCTATACAATGAGCAGTTCTTC. Encoded protein: CASSGGPSTLYNEQFF.

The V and J genes are TRBV5-5 and TRBJ1-1; a weak D match, TRBD1 (5 bases). This CDR3 region has 15 residues. V shed 0 bases and J shed 4 bases, with 13 bases lying between them. Looked up from germline, CDR1 is SGHKS and CDR2 is YYEKEE (reference sequence). CDR3 loop: CASSLVPGRSTEAFF. The CDR3 DNA follows: TGTGCCAGCAGCTTGGTACCGGGGCGGAGCACTGAAGCTTTCTTT.

This clonotype appeared a few times. The chain employs TRBV12-3 or TRBV12-4 and TRBJ2-7; D not certain. V was clipped by 3 bases and J by 3 bases, with 12 bases between them. CDR3 length: 14 amino acids. CDR3 nucleotide sequence: TGTGCCAGCAGTTTTATCGGCGATTTCTACGAGCAGTACTTC. This translates into CASSFIGDFYEQYF.

The V and J genes are TRBV5-1 and TRBJ2-1, with 9 positions matching TRBD2. The V segment lost 5 bases and the J segment 6 bases; nucleotides outside the gene matches: 12. The CDR3 contains 16 residues. Germline CDR1 is SGHRS and CDR2 is YFSETQ. CDR3 DNA: TGCGCCAGCAGAAGGGAGACGGGACTAGCCGGCAATGAGCAGTTCTTC. This encodes CASRRETGLAGNEQFF. The full variable domain, its missing parts supplied by reference TRBV5-1 and TRBJ2-1, is KAGVTQTPRYLIKTRGQQVTLSCSPISGHRSVSWYQQTPGQGLQFLFEYFSETQRNKGNFPGRFSGRQFSNSRSEMNVSTLELGDSALYLCASRRETGLAGNEQFFGPGTRLTVL.

This clonotype was seen ten or more times. The chain employs TRBV5-1 and TRBJ2-3, with D possibly called TRBD1 or TRBD2 (5 bases each). Trimming took off 2 bases at V and 0 bases at J, with 19 bases between the two ends. Germline assignment: CDR1 SGHRS and CDR2 YFSETQ. This CDR3 has 18 amino acids. The CDR3 DNA reads as TGCGCCAGCAGCTTTCTCGGCTTCGGGACCGCTAGCACAGATACGCAGTATTTT. Translation gives CASSFLGFGTASTDTQYF.

Written as DNA, the CDR3 is TGCAGTGCTAGACCGTTACGGGAGGGCCTCAATGAGCAGTTCTTC. Its protein is CSARPLREGLNEQFF. The chain is built from TRBV20-1 and TRBJ2-1; 8 positions match TRBD2. This CDR3 spans 15 amino acids. V trimming: 2 bases; J trimming: 6 bases; junction bases outside the gene matches: 9. Germline CDR1 is DFQATT and CDR2 is SNEGSKA (reference sequence).

The chain links TRBV12-3 or TRBV12-4 to TRBJ1-4; TRBD1 matches at 8 bases. With V trimmed by 5 bases and J by 3 bases, 5 bases remained unmatched. CDR3 length equals 15 residues. CDR3 sequence: CASSPRQGPNEKLFF. Written as DNA, the CDR3 is TGTGCCAGCAGTCCTCGACAGGGGCCTAATGAAAAACTGTTTTTT.

The chain employs TRBV3-1 and TRBJ2-3; D could derive from TRBD1 or TRBD2 (5 bases each). CDR1 is LGHDT, CDR2 YNNKEL, per germline (reference sequence). The V gene lost 7 bases and the J gene lost 6 bases, with 20 bases spanning the gap. This CDR3 contains 15 residues. CDR3 protein: CASTPGRYRSDTQYF. The CDR3 coding sequence is TGTGCCAGCACCCCGGGGCGATACCGATCGGATACGCAGTATTTT.

This clonotype has only a few counts. The chain carries TRBV20-1 and TRBJ2-3; TRBD2 might be the D (5 bases). With 6 bases removed from V and 4 bases from J, the gap between germline ends came to 17 bases. The V gene's germline CDR1 is DFQATT and CDR2 SNEGSKA (reference sequence). There are 14 residues in the CDR3. CDR3: CSASDSSGADTQYF. CDR3 in DNA: TGCAGTGCATCGGACTCCTCAGGCGCAGATACGCAGTATTTT.

In its sample, this clonotype was seen many times. The V and J genes are TRBV6-1 and TRBJ1-6, with a tentative D call TRBD1 (6 bases). The CDR3 is made up of 14 amino acids. V dropped 5 bases and J dropped 6 bases, with 11 bases sitting between them. The germline V gene encodes CDR1 MNHNS and CDR2 SASEGT. In DNA, the CDR3 is TGTGCCAGCAGTCGCGGACAGACTAATTCACCCCTCCACTTT. This gives the protein CASSRGQTNSPLHF.

This clonotype has more than one count but fewer than ten. This chain connects TRBV6-2 or TRBV6-3 to TRBJ2-2, with D perhaps TRBD2 (5 bases). CDR1 is MNHEY, CDR2 SVGEGT, per germline. The CDR3 is 14 amino acids. The V and J ends lost 7 bases and 7 bases respectively, with 16 bases between them. The CDR3 reads CASTPGTTSGELFF. The CDR3 bases are TGTGCCAGCACCCCGGGCACAACTAGCGGGGAGCTGTTTTTT.

The table lists this clonotype with a few counts. The chain joins TRBV6-2 or TRBV6-3 to TRBJ2-1, with TRBD1 identical over 8 bases. Germline CDR1 MNHEY, CDR2 SVGEGT. The V gene end was trimmed by 6 bases and the J gene end by 8 bases; junction bases not matched to a gene: 9. The CDR3 contains 14 residues. CDR3 residues: CASRDRAIGYEQFF. Written as DNA, the CDR3 is TGTGCCAGCAGGGACAGGGCGATTGGCTATGAGCAGTTCTTC.

The gene calls are TRBV20-1 and TRBJ2-3, with 7 bases aligning to TRBD1. Germline values: CDR1 DFQATT, CDR2 SNEGSKA (reference sequence). Germline trimming cut 2 bases from V and 3 bases from J; bases unmatched to any gene: 8. The CDR3 is made up of 15 amino acids. CDR3 DNA: TGCAGTGCTAGATCACAGGGGACGGGGACAGATACGCAGTATTTT. Amino acid sequence: CSARSQGTGTDTQYF.

This clonotype has just a few counts. V is TRBV15 and J is TRBJ2-5; no clear D gene. This CDR3 comprises 15 residues. The V end was cut by 0 bases, the J end by 4 bases, with 12 bases between. The germline V gene has CDR1 LNHNV and CDR2 YYDKDF (reference sequence). This chain's CDR3 is CATSRDRPGSETQYF. Written as DNA, the CDR3 is TGTGCCACCAGCAGAGATCGGCCCGGGTCAGAGACCCAGTACTTC.

This chain connects TRBV24-1 to TRBJ2-5, with a weak D call TRBD1 (6 bases). With 6 bases removed from V and 7 bases from J, the gap between germline ends came to 14 bases. This CDR3 contains 13 residues. Germline V lookup: CDR1 KGHDR, CDR2 SFDVKD. The CDR3 DNA reads TGTGCCACCAGTTTGACAGGTACCGGGACCCAGTACTTC. Translating gives CATSLTGTGTQYF.

With regard to this clonotype: This may arise from a read error, as a much more abundant clone is one base away. V gene TRBV9 combines with J gene TRBJ2-7; 8 nucleotides line up with TRBD2. This CDR3 spans 20 amino acids. Germline V gene lookup returns CDR1 SGDLS and CDR2 YYNGEE. The V and J ends lost 0 bases and 2 bases, in that order; junction bases with no gene match: 19. The CDR3 coding sequence is TGTGCCAGCAGCGTAGTATTTGGAACAATGTGGCGGGGGGTCACCTACGAGCAGTACTTC. Its protein product is CASSVVFGTMWRGVTYEQYF.

This clonotype was seen a few times. This rearrangement joins TRBV6-5 to TRBJ2-3, with D possibly matching TRBD1 (5 bases). There are 15 residues in the CDR3. Germline lookup yields CDR1 MNHEY and CDR2 SVGAGI. The V end lost 2 bases, the J end lost 3 bases, and 12 bases lay between the germline ends. This chain's CDR3 is CASSYRIPGTDTQYF. The DNA of the CDR3 is TGTGCCAGCAGTTACAGGATCCCAGGGACAGATACGCAGTATTTT.